This TCR beta chain was captured by sequencing in a study of cytomegalovirus exposure and HLA in healthy donors. Turning to the study itself: Drawn from HLA-typed donors, about 85 million unique TCRs were held in an early data release.

Comments on this clone: The target antigen is unknown.

Study outcomes and limitations: A missense variant in DCLRE1C was later tied to TCR beta V- and J-gene trimming.

The PCR had 60 Vbeta and 13 Jbeta primers. The table came from immunoSEQ multiplex PCR; TCRdb's copy has only in-frame clones and leaves some out. The listing records around 150,000 clones. Donors sampled were nominally healthy, though unrecorded immune exposures were likely. Germline lookup yields CDR1 SGHNT and CDR2 YYREEE (reference sequence). This CDR3 has 17 amino acids. V lost 2 bases, J lost 0 bases, and 5 bases stayed unmatched. The chain couples TRBV5-4 to TRBJ2-7, with 13 bases identical to TRBD2. Sequenced sample: PBMCs. This TCR derives from a man aged 35 to 55 in good health and CMV-seronegative. CDR3 sequence (DNA): TGTGCCAGCAGCTTAGGGACTAGCGGGATGAGCTCCTACGAGCAGTACTTC. Amino acids: CASSLGTSGMSSYEQYF.